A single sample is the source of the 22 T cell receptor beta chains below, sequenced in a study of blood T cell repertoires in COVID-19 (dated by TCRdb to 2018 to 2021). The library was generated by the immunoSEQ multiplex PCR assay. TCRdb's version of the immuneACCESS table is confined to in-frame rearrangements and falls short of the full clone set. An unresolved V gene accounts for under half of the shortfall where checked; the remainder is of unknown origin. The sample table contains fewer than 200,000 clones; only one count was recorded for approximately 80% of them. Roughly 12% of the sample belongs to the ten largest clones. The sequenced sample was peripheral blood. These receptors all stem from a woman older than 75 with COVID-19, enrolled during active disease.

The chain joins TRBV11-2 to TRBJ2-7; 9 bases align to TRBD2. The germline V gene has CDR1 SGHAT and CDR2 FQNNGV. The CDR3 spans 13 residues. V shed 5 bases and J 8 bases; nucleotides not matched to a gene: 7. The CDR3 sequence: CASSRGGENKQYF. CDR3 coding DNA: TGTGCCAGCAGCCGCGGGGGGGAAAATAAGCAGTACTTC.

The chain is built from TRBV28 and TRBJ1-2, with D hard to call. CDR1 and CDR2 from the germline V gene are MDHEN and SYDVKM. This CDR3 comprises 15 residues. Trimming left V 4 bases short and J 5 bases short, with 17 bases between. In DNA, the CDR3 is TGTGCCAGCAGTTCACCCTGGGAGGGAACGTATGGCTACACCTTC. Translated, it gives CASSSPWEGTYGYTF.

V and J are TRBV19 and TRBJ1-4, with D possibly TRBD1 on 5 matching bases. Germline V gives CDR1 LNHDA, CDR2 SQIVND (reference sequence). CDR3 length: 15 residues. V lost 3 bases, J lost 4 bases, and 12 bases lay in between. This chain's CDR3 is CASSIPGLLNEKLFF. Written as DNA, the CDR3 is TGTGCCAGTAGTATTCCGGGACTGCTTAATGAAAAACTGTTTTTT. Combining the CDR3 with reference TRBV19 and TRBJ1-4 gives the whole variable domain DGGITQSPKYLFRKEGQNVTLSCEQNLNHDAMYWYRQDPGQGLRLIYYSQIVNDFQKGDIAEGYSVSREKKESFPLTVTSAQKNPTAFYLCASSIPGLLNEKLFFGSGTQLSVL.

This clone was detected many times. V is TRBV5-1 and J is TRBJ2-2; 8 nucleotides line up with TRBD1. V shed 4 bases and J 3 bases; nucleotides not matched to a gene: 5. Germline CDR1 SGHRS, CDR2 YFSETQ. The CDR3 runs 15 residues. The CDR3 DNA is TGCGCCAGCAGCACGGGACAGGTTGACACCGGGGAGCTGTTTTTT. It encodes CASSTGQVDTGELFF.

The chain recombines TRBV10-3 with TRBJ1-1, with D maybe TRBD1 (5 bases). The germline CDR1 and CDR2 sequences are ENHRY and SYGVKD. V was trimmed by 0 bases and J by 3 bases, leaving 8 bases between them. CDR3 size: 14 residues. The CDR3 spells CAISESWGDTEAFF. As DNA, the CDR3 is TGTGCCATCAGTGAGTCGTGGGGGGACACTGAAGCTTTCTTT.

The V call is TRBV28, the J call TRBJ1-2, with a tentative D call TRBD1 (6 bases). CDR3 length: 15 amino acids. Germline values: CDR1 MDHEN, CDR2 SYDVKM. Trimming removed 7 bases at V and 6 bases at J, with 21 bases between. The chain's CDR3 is CASTPILTGVDGYTF. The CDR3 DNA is TGTGCCAGCACCCCGATCCTGACAGGCGTAGATGGCTACACCTTC.

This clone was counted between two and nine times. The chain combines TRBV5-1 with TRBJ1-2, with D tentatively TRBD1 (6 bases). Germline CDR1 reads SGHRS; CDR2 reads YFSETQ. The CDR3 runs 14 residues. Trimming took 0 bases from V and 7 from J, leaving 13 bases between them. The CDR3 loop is CASSLVGAGGGYTF. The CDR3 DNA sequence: TGCGCCAGCAGCTTGGTGGGGGCAGGAGGTGGCTACACCTTC.

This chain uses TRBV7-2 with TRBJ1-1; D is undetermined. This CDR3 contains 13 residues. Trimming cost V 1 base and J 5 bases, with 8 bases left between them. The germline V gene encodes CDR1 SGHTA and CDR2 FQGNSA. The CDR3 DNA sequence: TGTGCCAGCAGCTTAGGCGCGAGGACTGAAGCTTTCTTT. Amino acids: CASSLGARTEAFF.

The CDR3 bases are TGTGCCAGCAGCTTAGAGGCAGGGACCTACGAGCAGTACTTC. Translated, it gives CASSLEAGTYEQYF. The J gene is TRBJ2-7, the V gene TRBV7-8; possible D gene TRBD1, 5 bases. The CDR3 loop spans 14 amino acids. V was cut by 1 base and J by 2 bases, with 9 bases left in between. CDR1 is SGHVS, CDR2 FQNEAQ, per germline. The full variable domain, its missing parts supplied by reference TRBV7-8 and TRBJ2-7, is GAGVSQSPRYKVAKRGQDVALRCDPISGHVSLFWYQQALGQGPEFLTYFQNEAQLDKSGLPSDRFFAERPEGSVSTLKIQRTQQEDSAVYLCASSLEAGTYEQYFGPGTRLTVT.

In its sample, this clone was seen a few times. CDR3 sequence: CASSLIDRNSPLHF. DNA of the CDR3: TGTGCCAGCAGCTTGATAGACAGGAATTCACCCCTCCACTTT. The V gene is TRBV5-6, the J gene TRBJ1-6, with D possibly matching TRBD1 (6 bases). Deletions cut 1 base from V and 7 bases from J, with 9 bases between. This CDR3 has 14 amino acids. CDR1 is SGHDT, CDR2 YYEEEE, per germline.

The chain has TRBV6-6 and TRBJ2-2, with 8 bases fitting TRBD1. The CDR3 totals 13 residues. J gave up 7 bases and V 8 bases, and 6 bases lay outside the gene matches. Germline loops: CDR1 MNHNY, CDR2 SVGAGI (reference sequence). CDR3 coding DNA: TGTGCCAGCGAAACAGGGGGTTACGGGGAGCTGTTTTTT. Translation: CASETGGYGELFF.

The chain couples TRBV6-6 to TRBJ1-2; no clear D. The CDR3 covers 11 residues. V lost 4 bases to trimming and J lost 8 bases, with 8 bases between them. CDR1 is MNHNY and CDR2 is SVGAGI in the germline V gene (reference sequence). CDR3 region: CASSSNEGYTF. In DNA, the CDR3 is TGTGCCAGCAGTTCTAACGAAGGCTACACCTTC.

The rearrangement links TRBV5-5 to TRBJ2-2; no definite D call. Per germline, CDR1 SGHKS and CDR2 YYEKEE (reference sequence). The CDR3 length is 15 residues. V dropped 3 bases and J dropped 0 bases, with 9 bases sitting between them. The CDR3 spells CASSSRNTNTGELFF. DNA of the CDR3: TGTGCCAGCAGCTCAAGAAACACGAACACCGGGGAGCTGTTTTTT.

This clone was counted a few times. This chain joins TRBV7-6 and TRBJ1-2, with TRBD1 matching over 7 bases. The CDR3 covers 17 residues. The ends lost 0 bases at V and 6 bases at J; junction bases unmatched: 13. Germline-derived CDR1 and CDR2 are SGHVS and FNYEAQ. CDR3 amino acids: CASSLAPDREEIHGYTF. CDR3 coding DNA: TGTGCCAGCAGCTTAGCCCCAGACAGGGAAGAGATCCATGGCTACACCTTC.

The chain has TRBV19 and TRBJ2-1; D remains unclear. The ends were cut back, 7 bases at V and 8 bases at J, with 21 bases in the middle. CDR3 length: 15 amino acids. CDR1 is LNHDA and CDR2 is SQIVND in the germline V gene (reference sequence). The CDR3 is CASMASASYTHEQFF. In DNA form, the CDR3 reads TGTGCCAGTATGGCCTCAGCGTCCTACACCCATGAGCAGTTCTTC.

This chain's CDR3 is CASSPPGEGASGELFF. CDR3 nucleotides: TGTGCCAGCAGCCCCCCGGGAGAGGGGGCCTCCGGGGAGCTGTTTTTT. V gene TRBV7-9 combines with J gene TRBJ2-2; D is possibly TRBD1 (7 bases). Germline V gene lookup returns CDR1 SEHNR and CDR2 FQNEAQ (reference sequence). This CDR3 is 16 amino acids long. V shed 5 bases and J shed 6 bases, with 19 bases lying between them.

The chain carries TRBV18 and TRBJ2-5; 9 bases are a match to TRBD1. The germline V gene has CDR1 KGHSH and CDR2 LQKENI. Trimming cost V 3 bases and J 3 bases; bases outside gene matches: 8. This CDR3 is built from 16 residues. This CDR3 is CASSPKGQGGKETQYF. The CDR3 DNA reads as TGTGCCAGCTCACCGAAGGGACAGGGAGGAAAAGAGACCCAGTACTTC.

CDR3 amino acids: CSVEKAPGRLYNEQFF. In nucleotides, the CDR3 is TGCAGCGTTGAAAAGGCCCCAGGGAGGCTTTACAATGAGCAGTTCTTC. This sequence joins TRBV29-1 and TRBJ2-1; possibly TRBD2 for D (6 bases). V was clipped by 2 bases and J by 4 bases, with 18 bases between them. Per the germline V gene, CDR1 is SQVTM and CDR2 is ANQGSEA. There are 16 residues in the CDR3.

CDR3 protein: CATSRDLQSPLHF. DNA for the CDR3: TGTGCCACCAGCAGAGATCTGCAGTCACCCCTCCACTTT. The J gene is TRBJ1-6, the V gene TRBV15, with D hard to call. The CDR3 extends over 13 amino acids. Germline CDR1 reads LNHNV; CDR2 reads YYDKDF (reference sequence). V lost 0 bases, J lost 10 bases, and 7 bases lay in between.

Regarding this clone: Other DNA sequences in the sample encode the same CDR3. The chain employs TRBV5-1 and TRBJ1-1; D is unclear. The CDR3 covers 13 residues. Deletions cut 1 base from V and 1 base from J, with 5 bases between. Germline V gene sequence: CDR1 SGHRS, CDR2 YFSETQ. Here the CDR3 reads CASSLRGNTEAFF. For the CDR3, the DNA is TGCGCCAGCAGCTTGAGAGGGAACACTGAAGCTTTCTTT.

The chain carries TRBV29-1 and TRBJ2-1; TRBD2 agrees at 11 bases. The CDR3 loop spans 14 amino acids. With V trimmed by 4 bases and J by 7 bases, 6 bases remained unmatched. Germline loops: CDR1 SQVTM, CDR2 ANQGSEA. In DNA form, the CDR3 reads TGCAGCGTTGTACGGACTAGCGGGCTAAATGAGCAGTTCTTC. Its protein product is CSVVRTSGLNEQFF.

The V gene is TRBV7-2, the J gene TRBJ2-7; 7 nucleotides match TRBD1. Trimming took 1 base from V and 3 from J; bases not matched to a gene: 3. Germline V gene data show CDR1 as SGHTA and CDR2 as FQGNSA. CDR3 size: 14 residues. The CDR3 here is CASSLVQGDYEQYF. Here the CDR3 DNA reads TGTGCCAGCAGCTTAGTGCAGGGGGACTACGAGCAGTACTTC.